The next 26 T cell receptor beta chains were all read from a single sample in a study of post-analysis software for immune sequencing data (dated by TCRdb to between 2015 and 2017). General conclusions and limits of the study: Significantly higher frequencies in patients than in controls were found for roughly 5 TRBV segments, including TRBV5-6, TRBV5-1 and TRBV20-1.

The method was PCR. The reads were generated on an Illumina HiSeq 2500. To reduce PCR and sequencing biases, unique molecular identifiers were built into the TCR beta cDNA libraries. TCRdb reworked the public reads: Q25 trimming with fastp, MiXCR clone assembly, productive beta chains retained. Each record represents a unique CDR3 protein, reported with the most common genes and DNA among its rows. Counted in this sample were more than 450,000 distinct CDR3 sequences; 44% of them appeared once. The ten most abundant clones make up around 1.7% of the sample. These receptors lack a known antigen. The sample was blood. The receptors originated from a girl aged 5-17 years with multiple sclerosis.

The chain is built from TRBV12-3 or TRBV12-4 and TRBJ2-5, with D uncertain. CDR3 size: 13 residues. V was clipped by 3 bases and J by 2 bases, with 7 bases between them. The chain's CDR3 is CASSFPRQETQYF. The CDR3 nucleotides are TGTGCCAGCAGTTTCCCCAGGCAAGAGACCCAGTACTTC.

The chain recombines TRBV12-3 or TRBV12-4 with TRBJ2-3; 11 bases are shared with TRBD2. V was clipped by 6 bases and J by 4 bases; unmatched bases: 6. This CDR3 contains 15 residues. CDR3 amino acids: CASSPTSGSADTQYF. As DNA, the CDR3 is TGTGCCAGCAGCCCCACTAGCGGGAGCGCAGATACGCAGTATTTT.

This clonotype turned up a few times. The rearrangement links TRBV20-1 to TRBJ2-3; maybe TRBD2 (6 bases). The CDR3 has 14 residues. CDR1 is DFQATT and CDR2 is SNEGSKA in the germline V gene (reference sequence). Trimming removed 2 bases at V and 2 bases at J, with 11 bases between. The CDR3 DNA sequence: TGCAGTGCTAGAATCCAGCGGGCCACAGATACGCAGTATTTT. Its translation: CSARIQRATDTQYF.

This clonotype was seen a handful of times. The CDR3 loop reads CSAKRDYGYTF. In DNA, the CDR3 is TGCAGTGCTAAAAGGGACTATGGCTACACCTTC. The chain is built from TRBV20-1 and TRBJ1-2; no clear D gene. With 4 bases removed from V and 3 bases from J, the gap between germline ends came to 6 bases. Germline-derived CDR1 and CDR2 are DFQATT and SNEGSKA (reference sequence). The CDR3 is 11 residues long.

This chain connects TRBV12-3 or TRBV12-4 to TRBJ1-2; 11 bases are shared with TRBD1. The CDR3 runs 17 residues. With V trimmed by 4 bases and J by 3 bases, 10 bases remained unmatched. CDR3 sequence (DNA): TGTGCCAGCAGTTCGAGGACAGGGGGCGTCTTCCACTATGGCTACACCTTC. This translates into CASSSRTGGVFHYGYTF.

V gene TRBV5-4 combines with J gene TRBJ1-5, with a weak D call TRBD1 (6 bases). Trimming pared 1 base from V and 10 bases from J, leaving 15 bases between. The germline gives CDR1 SGHNT, CDR2 YYREEE (reference sequence). This CDR3 is 14 amino acids long. The DNA of the CDR3 is TGTGCCAGCAGCTTGTCACCCTTAGGGGGACCCCAGCATTTT. This encodes CASSLSPLGGPQHF.

The chain has TRBV20-1 and TRBJ2-1, with 7 bases identical to TRBD2. Per the germline V gene, CDR1 is DFQATT and CDR2 is SNEGSKA (reference sequence). CDR3 length: 13 residues. Trimming took 6 bases from V and 0 from J; bases not matched to a gene: 2. The CDR3 DNA sequence: TGCAGTGCGTCGGGGGGCTCCTACAATGAGCAGTTCTTC. Translated, it gives CSASGGSYNEQFF.

The genes are TRBV13 and TRBJ2-7; D is undetermined. Trimming took off 4 bases at V and 0 bases at J, with 13 bases between the two ends. Germline-derived CDR1 and CDR2 are PRHDT and FYEKMQ (reference sequence). The length of the CDR3 is 15 residues. As DNA, the CDR3 is TGTGCCAGCAGCTCAATTCTGACGGCCTCCTACGAGCAGTACTTC. Protein sequence: CASSSILTASYEQYF.

This clonotype has at least ten counts. The chain carries TRBV10-3 and TRBJ2-1; no clear D gene. The CDR3 contains 15 residues. Germline loops: CDR1 ENHRY, CDR2 SYGVKD. Trimming left V 3 bases short and J 5 bases short, with 14 bases between. CDR3 in amino acids: CAISDQPPPNNEQFF. The DNA of the CDR3 is TGTGCCATCAGTGATCAGCCCCCGCCCAACAATGAGCAGTTCTTC.

This chain uses TRBV12-3 or TRBV12-4 with TRBJ2-7, with unresolved D. Trimming removed 5 bases from V and 6 bases from J, with 8 bases in between. The CDR3 is 11 residues long. The CDR3 sequence is CASSVTGEQYF. CDR3 DNA: TGTGCCAGCAGTGTAACGGGCGAGCAGTACTTC.

This rearrangement joins TRBV20-1 to TRBJ2-3; 10 nucleotides agree with TRBD2. Germline assignment: CDR1 DFQATT and CDR2 SNEGSKA (reference sequence). This CDR3 is 14 amino acids long. The ends lost 6 bases at V and 4 bases at J; junction bases unmatched: 7. The CDR3 sequence: CSAPRAGGADTQYF. In nucleotides, the CDR3 is TGCAGTGCCCCCCGAGCGGGGGGGGCAGATACGCAGTATTTT.

This sequence joins TRBV6-5 and TRBJ2-2; possibly TRBD1 for D (5 bases). The germline gives CDR1 MNHEY, CDR2 SVGAGI. The CDR3 runs to 14 residues. Trimming took off 6 bases at V and 1 base at J, with 9 bases between the two ends. In nucleotides, the CDR3 is TGTGCCAGCAGACGCGGACAGAACACCGGGGAGCTGTTTTTT. Translation gives CASRRGQNTGELFF.

The chain joins TRBV6-5 to TRBJ2-1; D unresolved. The CDR3 runs 14 residues. V lost 5 bases and J 6 bases, leaving 14 bases between the germline ends. Per the germline V gene, CDR1 is MNHEY and CDR2 is SVGAGI. CDR3 residues: CASSLQVLSNEQFF. The CDR3, as DNA: TGTGCCAGCAGTCTACAAGTCCTTAGCAATGAGCAGTTCTTC.

The V and J genes are TRBV30 and TRBJ1-2, with D possibly TRBD1 on 5 matching bases. The V end was cut by 2 bases, the J end by 8 bases, with 9 bases between. This CDR3 comprises 11 residues. The germline V gene has CDR1 GTSNPN and CDR2 SVGIG (reference sequence). The CDR3 reads CAWSRGYGYTF. In DNA, the CDR3 is TGTGCCTGGAGTAGGGGTTACGGCTACACCTTC.

The chain couples TRBV4-1 to TRBJ2-7; no reliable D call. The CDR3 totals 15 residues. Trimming shortened V by 5 bases and J by 0 bases, and 14 bases separated the two germline ends. The germline gives CDR1 MGHRA, CDR2 YSYEKL. CDR3: CASSSPERTSYEQYF. The CDR3 coding sequence is TGCGCCAGCAGCTCCCCCGAGAGAACCTCCTACGAGCAGTACTTC.

CDR3 amino acids: CASSTAAGQGAVGETQYF. As DNA, the CDR3 is TGTGCCAGCAGCACCGCGGCGGGACAGGGGGCTGTTGGTGAGACCCAGTACTTC. V usage is TRBV6-1 and J usage is TRBJ2-5; 12 positions agree with TRBD1. V was clipped by 6 bases and J by 5 bases; unmatched bases: 16. This CDR3 spans 18 amino acids. Germline CDR1 and CDR2: MNHNS and SASEGT.

The chain employs TRBV9 and TRBJ2-1; D might be TRBD2 (6 bases). Germline CDR1 and CDR2: SGDLS and YYNGEE. CDR3 length: 17 amino acids. V was trimmed by 2 bases and J by 8 bases, leaving 23 bases between them. CDR3 in amino acids: CASSVPLGLYGFDEQFF. The DNA for the CDR3 is TGTGCCAGCAGCGTCCCTTTGGGACTTTACGGGTTCGATGAGCAGTTCTTC. The full variable domain, completed using reference TRBV9 and TRBJ2-1, is DSGVTQTPKHLITATGQRVTLRCSPRSGDLSVYWYQQSLDQGLQFLIQYYNGEERAKGNILERFSAQQFPDLHSELNLSSLELGDSALYFCASSVPLGLYGFDEQFFGPGTRLTVL.

This clonotype has only a few counts. This chain links TRBV20-1 with TRBJ2-7; D is perhaps TRBD2 (6 bases). Germline V gene lookup returns CDR1 DFQATT and CDR2 SNEGSKA (reference sequence). The V end lost 0 bases, the J end lost 5 bases, and 14 bases lay between the germline ends. CDR3 size: 14 residues. This CDR3 reads CSARDARTTNEQYF. The CDR3, as DNA: TGCAGTGCTAGAGATGCGAGGACTACGAACGAGCAGTACTTC.

The V gene is TRBV6-1, the J gene TRBJ2-3; TRBD1 is a possible D gene (7 bases). Trimming pared 8 bases from V and 1 base from J, leaving 16 bases between. The germline V gene has CDR1 MNHNS and CDR2 SASEGT. The CDR3 contains 15 residues. As DNA, the CDR3 is TGTGCCAGCTATCTTACAGGGGAGGGCACAGATACGCAGTATTTT. This sequence encodes CASYLTGEGTDTQYF.

The table lists this clonotype with a few counts. V and J are TRBV20-1 and TRBJ2-3; maybe TRBD1 (6 bases). Trimming shortened V by 0 bases and J by 0 bases, and 13 bases separated the two germline ends. This CDR3 region has 16 residues. CDR1 is DFQATT, CDR2 SNEGSKA, per germline (reference sequence). In DNA, the CDR3 is TGCAGTGCTAGAGAGGAATGGGGACACAGCACAGATACGCAGTATTTT. Its protein is CSAREEWGHSTDTQYF.

The chain combines TRBV5-1 with TRBJ1-2; D unresolved. The V and J ends lost 1 base and 8 bases respectively, with 9 bases between them. The germline gives CDR1 SGHRS, CDR2 YFSETQ. The CDR3 is 12 amino acids. The CDR3 is CASSLLGLGYTF. The DNA of the CDR3 is TGCGCCAGCAGCTTGCTAGGGTTGGGCTACACCTTC.

J is TRBJ2-1 and V is TRBV7-9; 9 bases agree with TRBD2. After removal of 4 bases from V and 7 bases from J, the junction contained 8 bases not matched to a gene. This CDR3 region has 15 residues. Germline lookup yields CDR1 SEHNR and CDR2 FQNEAQ (reference sequence). CDR3 in amino acids: CASSSAGTSPNEQFF. DNA for the CDR3: TGTGCCAGCAGCTCCGCCGGGACTAGCCCGAATGAGCAGTTCTTC.

This clonotype was detected a few times. The chain joins TRBV12-3 or TRBV12-4 to TRBJ1-2, with D tentatively TRBD1 (5 bases). The CDR3 loop spans 16 amino acids. V dropped 5 bases and J dropped 7 bases, with 23 bases sitting between them. Here the CDR3 reads CASSPRVGQGFSGYTF. CDR3 DNA sequence: TGTGCCAGCAGTCCTCGTGTAGGACAAGGATTTAGTGGCTACACCTTC.

The V call is TRBV7-2, the J call TRBJ1-5, with D unclear. V lost 5 bases to trimming and J lost 3 bases, with 8 bases between them. This CDR3 has 13 amino acids. In germline, CDR1 is SGHTA, CDR2 FQGNSA. CDR3 sequence: CASSLDYNQPQHF. The CDR3, as DNA: TGTGCCAGCAGCCTGGACTACAATCAGCCCCAGCATTTT.

This chain connects TRBV12-3 or TRBV12-4 to TRBJ1-1; D gene unclear. This CDR3 contains 13 residues. The V gene lost 6 bases and the J gene lost 5 bases, with 13 bases spanning the gap. The CDR3 sequence: CASSPRVSTEAFF. In DNA form, the CDR3 reads TGTGCCAGCAGCCCTCGGGTATCAACTGAAGCTTTCTTT.

This chain connects TRBV14 to TRBJ2-1; 8 nucleotides line up with TRBD2. V trimming: 0 bases; J trimming: 0 bases; junction bases outside the gene matches: 7. The CDR3 is 18 residues long. Germline CDR1 and CDR2: SGHDN and FVKESK. The CDR3 bases are TGTGCCAGCAGCCAAGATATTGGAGCGGGGGTCTCCTACAATGAGCAGTTCTTC. Translated: CASSQDIGAGVSYNEQFF.